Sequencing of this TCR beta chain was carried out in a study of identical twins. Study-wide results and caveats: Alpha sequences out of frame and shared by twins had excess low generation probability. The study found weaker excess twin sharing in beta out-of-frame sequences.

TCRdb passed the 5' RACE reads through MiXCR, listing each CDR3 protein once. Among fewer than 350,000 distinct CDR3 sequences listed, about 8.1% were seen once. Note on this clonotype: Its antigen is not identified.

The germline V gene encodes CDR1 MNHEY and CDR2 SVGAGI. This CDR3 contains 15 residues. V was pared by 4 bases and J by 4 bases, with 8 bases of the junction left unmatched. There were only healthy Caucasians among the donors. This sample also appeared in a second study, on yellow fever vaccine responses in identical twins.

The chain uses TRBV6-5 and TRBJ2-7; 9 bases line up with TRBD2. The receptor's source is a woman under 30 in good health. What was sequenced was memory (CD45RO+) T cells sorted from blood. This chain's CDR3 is CASSSPSGTGYEQYF. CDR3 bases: TGTGCCAGCAGTTCCCCTAGCGGGACCGGTTACGAGCAGTACTTC.